This T cell receptor beta chain is drawn from a study of blood T cell repertoires in COVID-19 (dated by TCRdb to 2020 to 2021). Some background on the complete study: The collaborator samples originated in the United States, Italy and Spain and spanned the acute and convalescent phases of COVID-19. The material from the prospective study consisted of cDNA or gDNA derived from T cells, B-cell-depleted T cells, or PBMCs. Sample metadata almost always included a de-identified subject ID, COVID-19 status, age in years and sex. Deeply sampled blood TCRbeta repertoires from subjects exposed to, actively infected with, or recovered from COVID-19 were included in the dataset. The repertoires were made available in a free public database intended to serve as a resource for research on the immune response to SARS-CoV-2. Where available, HLA class I and class II types were obtained from metadata supplied by the sample provider rather than from assay-based typing. The samples were drawn from two sources: the first 160 participants of the ongoing ImmuneRACE study, and 1,200 or so subjects contributed by 6 global collaborators. On the study overall, not on this receptor specifically: The amount of clinical and demographic metadata varied by source and participant and was provided uncurated.

Collaborating institutions collected whole blood in K2EDTA tubes following their own protocols. Collaborator samples were shipped for TCRbeta analysis as frozen whole blood, isolated PBMCs, or DNA extracted from either sample type. Remarks on this clone: Its binding antigen is unknown. No qualities accompany the bases; no much larger clone lies one base away.

Based on the germline V gene, the CDR1 and CDR2 sequences are KGHSH and LQKENI. The CDR3 runs 16 residues from the cysteine to the phenylalanine. Solely the CDR3 DNA is kept, with 48 bases framed from the first base. V is clipped by 1 base and J by 4 bases, and the sequence between their germline boundaries is 15 bases long. The immunoSEQ Assay, a bias-controlled multiplex PCR, was used to amplify TCRbeta CDR3 regions from genomic DNA. In the authors' own workflow: Within the assay, amplification of reference gene primers was used to estimate how many nucleated cells each sample contained. To quantify the absolute abundance of each unique TCRbeta CDR3 rearrangement, sequence reads were collapsed and filtered. For each sample, productive Simpson clonality was calculated as the square root of Simpson's diversity index across productive rearrangements. The clones in this table, taken by TCRdb from immuneACCESS, are in-frame only. Not every clone is retained; where verified, under half of the shortfall comes from an unresolved V gene, and the cause of the rest is unknown. D and trimming were read from the DNA, whereas the V and J calls and clone size are those reported in that table. The sample includes some 200,000 clones, with just over 85% observed a single time. The top ten clones comprise approximately 6.1% of the sample.

The sequence is built from TRBV18 and TRBJ2-3; D gene: possibly TRBD2, on 5 matching bases. The source material was peripheral blood. This TCR was recovered from a man older than 75 with acute or convalescent COVID-19. The CDR3 here reads CASSPLGRLSPDTQYF. The nucleotides read TGTGCCAGCTCACCACTTGGGAGATTATCCCCAGATACGCAGTATTTT.